This TCR beta chain stems from a study of memory CD4+ T cells and cytomegalovirus serostatus. Across the whole study: Healthy Belgian adult donors included about nine CMV-positive and around 25 CMV-negative people. Study findings and constraints: CD4+ memory repertoires contained about 40% of the roughly 160 reported CMV TCRbeta sequences.

TCRdb's copy holds only in-frame clones and misses some; the assay was immunoSEQ multiplex PCR. The sample lists 35,000 to 55,000 clones, over 60% occurring once. The sort gate was single viable CD3+CD4+CD8-CD45RO+ cells for memory CD4+ T cells. Serostatus was set by detecting CMV pp150, pp28, p38, p52 IgG. Comment on this clone: As yet, its antigen is unknown.

Germline V gene lookup returns CDR1 MNHEY and CDR2 SVGAGI. This CDR3 is built from 14 residues. Trimming stripped 5 bases from V and 5 bases from J, with 15 bases between. Material: memory CD4+ T cells from blood. The genes are TRBV6-5 and TRBJ1-2; a possible D gene is TRBD1 (6 bases). The receptor was derived from an adult in good health and CMV-seronegative. The chain's CDR3 is CASSPRGTIYGYTF. Written as DNA, the CDR3 is TGTGCCAGCAGTCCTAGGGGGACTATATATGGCTACACCTTC.